These 7 T cell receptor beta chains came from one sample sequenced in a study of shared clonotypes between healthy human individuals. Clones were read by immunoSEQ multiplex PCR, and TCRdb kept only the in-frame ones, dropping some. This sample has roughly 2,500,000 clones, with 93% found just once. Sequencing was carried out using naive CD4+ T cells from PBMCs. Regarding subset: CD45RA+ positively selected. The receptors were gathered from a man aged 18 to 30 in good health. Some clones in this sample may be carry-over from other donors' samples.

V gene TRBV4-1 combines with J gene TRBJ2-7; 8 bases agree with TRBD1. The CDR3 sequence is 17 residues long. Germline values: CDR1 MGHRA, CDR2 YSYEKL. The trim removed 1 base at V and 2 bases at J, leaving 10 bases unmatched. In DNA form, the CDR3 reads TGCGCCAGCAGCCAAGTCCTCATACCGGGACAGGCCTACGAGCAGTACTTC. Amino acids: CASSQVLIPGQAYEQYF.

This clone was seen more than once but under ten times. Other DNA sequences in this specimen translate into the identical CDR3. The chain links TRBV9 to TRBJ1-3; possibly TRBD1 for D (6 bases). The CDR3 is 14 residues long. Trimming removed 2 bases at V and 1 base at J, with 7 bases between. Germline V gives CDR1 SGDLS, CDR2 YYNGEE. The CDR3 DNA reads as TGTGCCAGCAGCGTGACAGGATCTGGAAACACCATATATTTT. Protein product: CASSVTGSGNTIYF.

The chain links TRBV28 to TRBJ1-1, with a possible D match to TRBD1 (5 bases). CDR1 and CDR2 (germline): MDHEN, SYDVKM. This CDR3 is built from 14 residues. Trimming stripped 3 bases from V and 8 bases from J, with 16 bases between. The CDR3 nucleotides are TGTGCCAGCAGTTTGTGGAGGGAAAGGGGAGAAGCTTTCTTT. As protein: CASSLWRERGEAFF.

The chain has TRBV28 and TRBJ2-1; 10 bases fit TRBD2. Unmatched junction bases numbered 8, after V lost 11 bases and J lost 4 bases. Germline CDR1 is MDHEN and CDR2 is SYDVKM. The CDR3 is 14 amino acids. The CDR3 sequence: CAGSLAGRYNEQFF. In nucleotides, the CDR3 is TGTGCCGGGTCACTAGCGGGAAGATACAATGAGCAGTTCTTC.

The chain recombines TRBV21-1 with TRBJ2-4; TRBD2 reflects the table's D call only, with no check against the DNA. TRBV21-1 counts as a pseudogene. The CDR3 covers 12 residues. The CDR3 sequence is CASSKGHKGAHF. In DNA form, the CDR3 reads TGTGCCAGCAGCAAAGGGCATAAAGGAGCGCACTTC.

This chain uses TRBV4-3 with TRBJ2-7, with 7 bases aligning to TRBD1. The V segment lost 2 bases and the J segment 4 bases; nucleotides outside the gene matches: 14. Germline CDR1 is LGHNA and CDR2 is YSLEER. The CDR3 is made up of 17 amino acids. The CDR3 DNA is TGCGCCAGCAGCCAATACTTGGGACCGGGACAGCCTTACGAGCAGTACTTC. As protein: CASSQYLGPGQPYEQYF.

The chain carries TRBV28 and TRBJ1-2; 7 nucleotides agree with TRBD1. Germline V gene data show CDR1 as MDHEN and CDR2 as SYDVKM. Germline trimming cut 8 bases from V and 4 bases from J; bases unmatched to any gene: 7. The CDR3 totals 13 residues. The CDR3 here is CASANRDSYGYTF. In DNA, the CDR3 is TGTGCCAGCGCCAACCGGGACAGCTATGGCTACACCTTC.